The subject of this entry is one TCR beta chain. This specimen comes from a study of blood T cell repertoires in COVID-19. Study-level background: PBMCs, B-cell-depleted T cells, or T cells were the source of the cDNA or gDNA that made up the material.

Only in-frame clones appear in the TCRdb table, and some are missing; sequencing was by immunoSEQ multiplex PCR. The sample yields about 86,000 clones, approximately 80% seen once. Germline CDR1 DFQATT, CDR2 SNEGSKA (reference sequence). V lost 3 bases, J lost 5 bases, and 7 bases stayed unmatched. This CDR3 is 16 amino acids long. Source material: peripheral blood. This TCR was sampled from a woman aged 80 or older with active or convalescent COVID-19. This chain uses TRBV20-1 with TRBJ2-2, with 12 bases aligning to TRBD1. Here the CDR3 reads CSASIRGQGATGELFF. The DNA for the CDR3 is TGCAGTGCTAGTATCCGGGGACAGGGGGCGACCGGGGAGCTGTTTTTT.